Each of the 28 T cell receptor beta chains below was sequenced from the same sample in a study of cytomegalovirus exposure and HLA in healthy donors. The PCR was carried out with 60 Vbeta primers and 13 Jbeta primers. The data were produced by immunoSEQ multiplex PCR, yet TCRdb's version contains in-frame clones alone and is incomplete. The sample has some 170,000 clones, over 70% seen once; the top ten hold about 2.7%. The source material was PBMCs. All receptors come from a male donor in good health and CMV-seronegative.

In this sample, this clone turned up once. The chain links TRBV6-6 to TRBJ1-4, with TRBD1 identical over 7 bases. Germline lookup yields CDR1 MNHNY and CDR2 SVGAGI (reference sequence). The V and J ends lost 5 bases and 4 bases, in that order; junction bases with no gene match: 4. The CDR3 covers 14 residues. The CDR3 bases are TGTGCCAGCAGTAGACAGGGTAATAATGAAAAACTGTTTTTT. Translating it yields CASSRQGNNEKLFF.

The chain's CDR3 is CAWSDVHPAGATEAFF. The CDR3, as DNA: TGTGCCTGGAGTGACGTGCATCCAGCTGGGGCCACTGAAGCTTTCTTT. The chain uses TRBV30 and TRBJ1-1; tentative D call: TRBD1 (5 bases). V lost 1 base, J lost 4 bases, and 19 bases lay in between. Germline V CDR1 and CDR2: GTSNPN, SVGIG (reference sequence). The CDR3 loop spans 16 amino acids.

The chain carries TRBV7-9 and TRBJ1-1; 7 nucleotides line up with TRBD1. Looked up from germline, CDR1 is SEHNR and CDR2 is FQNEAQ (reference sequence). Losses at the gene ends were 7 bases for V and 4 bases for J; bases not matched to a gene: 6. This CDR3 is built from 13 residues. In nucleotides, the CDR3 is TGTGCCAGCACCCTACAGGGGACCACTGAAGCTTTCTTT. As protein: CASTLQGTTEAFF.

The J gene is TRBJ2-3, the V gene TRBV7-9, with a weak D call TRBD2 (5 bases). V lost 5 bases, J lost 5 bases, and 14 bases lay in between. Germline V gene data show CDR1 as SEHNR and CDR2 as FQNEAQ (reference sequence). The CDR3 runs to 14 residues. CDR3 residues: CASSTDLFVDTQYF. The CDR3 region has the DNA TGTGCCAGCAGCACGGACTTGTTCGTAGATACGCAGTATTTT.

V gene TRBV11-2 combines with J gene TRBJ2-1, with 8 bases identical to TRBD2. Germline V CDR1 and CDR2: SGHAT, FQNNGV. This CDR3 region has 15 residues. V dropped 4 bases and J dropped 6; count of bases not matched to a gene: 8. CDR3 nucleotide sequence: TGTGCCAGCAGCTCGGGGCGGGGGGTTCCCAATGAGCAGTTCTTC. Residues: CASSSGRGVPNEQFF.

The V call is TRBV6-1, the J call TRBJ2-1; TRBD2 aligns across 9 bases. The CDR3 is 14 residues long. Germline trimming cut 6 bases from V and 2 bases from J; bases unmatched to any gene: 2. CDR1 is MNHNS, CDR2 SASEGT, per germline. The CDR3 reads CASRRLAAYNEQFF. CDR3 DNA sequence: TGTGCCAGCAGGAGACTAGCGGCCTACAATGAGCAGTTCTTC.

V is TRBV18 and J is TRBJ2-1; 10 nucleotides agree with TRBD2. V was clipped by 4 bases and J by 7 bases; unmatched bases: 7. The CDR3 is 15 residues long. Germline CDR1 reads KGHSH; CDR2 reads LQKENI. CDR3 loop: CASSLSSGSGNEQFF. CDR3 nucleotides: TGTGCCAGCTCACTCTCTAGCGGGAGTGGAAATGAGCAGTTCTTC.

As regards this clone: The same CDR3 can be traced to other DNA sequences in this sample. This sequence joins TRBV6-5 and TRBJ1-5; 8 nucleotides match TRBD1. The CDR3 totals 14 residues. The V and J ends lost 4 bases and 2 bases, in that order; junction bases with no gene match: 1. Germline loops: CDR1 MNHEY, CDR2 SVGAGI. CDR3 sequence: CASSLQGGNQPQHF. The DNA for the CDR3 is TGTGCCAGCAGTTTACAGGGGGGCAATCAGCCCCAGCATTTT.

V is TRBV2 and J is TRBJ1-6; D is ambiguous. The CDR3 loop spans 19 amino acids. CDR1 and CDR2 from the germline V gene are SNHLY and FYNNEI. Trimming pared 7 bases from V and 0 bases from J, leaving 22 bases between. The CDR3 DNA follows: TGTGCCAGCATAGGGTCCCGGACTCTGACCAGCTCCTATAATTCACCCCTCCACTTT. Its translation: CASIGSRTLTSSYNSPLHF.

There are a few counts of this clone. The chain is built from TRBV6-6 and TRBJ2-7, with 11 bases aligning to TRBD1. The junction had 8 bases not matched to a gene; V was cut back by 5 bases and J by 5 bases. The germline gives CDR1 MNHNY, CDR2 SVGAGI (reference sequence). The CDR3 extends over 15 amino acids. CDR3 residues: CASSQGQGVSDEQYF. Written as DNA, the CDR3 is TGTGCCAGCAGTCAGGGACAGGGGGTGAGCGACGAGCAGTACTTC.

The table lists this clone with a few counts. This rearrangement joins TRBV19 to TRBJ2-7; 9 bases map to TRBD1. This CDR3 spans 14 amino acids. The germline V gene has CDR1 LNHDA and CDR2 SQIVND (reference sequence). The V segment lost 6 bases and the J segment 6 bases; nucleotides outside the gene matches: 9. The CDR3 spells CASSRTGASGEQYF. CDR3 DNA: TGTGCCAGTAGCAGGACAGGGGCTTCTGGCGAGCAGTACTTC.

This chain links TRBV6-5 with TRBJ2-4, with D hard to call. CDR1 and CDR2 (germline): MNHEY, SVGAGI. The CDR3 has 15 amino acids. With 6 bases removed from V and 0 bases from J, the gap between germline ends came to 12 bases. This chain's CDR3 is CASSGGVLAKNIQYF. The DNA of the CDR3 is TGTGCCAGCAGCGGTGGAGTCTTAGCCAAAAACATTCAGTACTTC.

This CDR3 reads CASSQDFGVSGANVLTF. For the CDR3, the DNA is TGCGCCAGCAGCCAAGATTTCGGAGTCTCTGGGGCCAACGTCCTGACTTTC. The chain employs TRBV4-3 and TRBJ2-6; D unclear. V lost 0 bases to trimming and J lost 0 bases, with 9 bases between them. The CDR3 totals 17 residues. The germline V gene encodes CDR1 LGHNA and CDR2 YSLEER.

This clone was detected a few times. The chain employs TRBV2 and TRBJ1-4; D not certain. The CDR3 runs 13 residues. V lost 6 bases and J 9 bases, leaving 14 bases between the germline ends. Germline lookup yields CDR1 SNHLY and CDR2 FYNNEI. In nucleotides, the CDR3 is TGTGCCAGCAGGGGCCCCGCGACGCAAAAACTGTTTTTT. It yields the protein CASRGPATQKLFF.

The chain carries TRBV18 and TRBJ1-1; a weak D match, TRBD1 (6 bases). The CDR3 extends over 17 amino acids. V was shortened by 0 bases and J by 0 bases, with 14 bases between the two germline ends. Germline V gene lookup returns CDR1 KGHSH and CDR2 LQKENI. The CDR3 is CASSPPSGRGMNTEAFF. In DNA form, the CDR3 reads TGTGCCAGCTCACCACCTTCCGGCAGGGGTATGAACACTGAAGCTTTCTTT.

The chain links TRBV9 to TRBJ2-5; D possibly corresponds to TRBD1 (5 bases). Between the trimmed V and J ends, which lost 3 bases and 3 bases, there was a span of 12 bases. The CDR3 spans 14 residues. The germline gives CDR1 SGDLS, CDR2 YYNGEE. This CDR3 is CASSGNRLEETQYF. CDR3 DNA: TGTGCCAGCAGCGGGAACAGGTTGGAAGAGACCCAGTACTTC.

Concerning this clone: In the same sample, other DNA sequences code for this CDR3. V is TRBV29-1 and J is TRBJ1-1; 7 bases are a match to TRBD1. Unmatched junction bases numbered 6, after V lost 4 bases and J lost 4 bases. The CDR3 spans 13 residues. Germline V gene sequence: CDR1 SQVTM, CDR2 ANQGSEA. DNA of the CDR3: TGCAGCGTTGGAGTCCAGGGGGGCACTGAAGCTTTCTTT. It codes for CSVGVQGGTEAFF.

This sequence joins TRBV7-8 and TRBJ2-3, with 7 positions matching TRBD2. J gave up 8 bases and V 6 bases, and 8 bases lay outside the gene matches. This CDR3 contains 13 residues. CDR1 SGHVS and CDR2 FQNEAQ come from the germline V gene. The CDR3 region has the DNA TGTGCCAGCAGACCCGGGGGGATGGGTACGCAGTATTTT. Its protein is CASRPGGMGTQYF.

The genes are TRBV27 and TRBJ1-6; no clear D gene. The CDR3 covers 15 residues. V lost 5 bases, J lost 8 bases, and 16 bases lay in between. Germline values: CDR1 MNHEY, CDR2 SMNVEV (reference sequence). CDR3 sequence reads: CASSETWELDSPLHF. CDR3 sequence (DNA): TGTGCCAGCAGTGAAACCTGGGAGCTGGATTCACCCCTCCACTTT.

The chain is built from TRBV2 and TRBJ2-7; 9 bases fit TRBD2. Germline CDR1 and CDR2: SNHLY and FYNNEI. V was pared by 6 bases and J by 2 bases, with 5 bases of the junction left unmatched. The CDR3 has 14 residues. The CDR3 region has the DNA TGTGCCAGCAGAGGGACTAGCAATCCCTACGAGCAGTACTTC. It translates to CASRGTSNPYEQYF.

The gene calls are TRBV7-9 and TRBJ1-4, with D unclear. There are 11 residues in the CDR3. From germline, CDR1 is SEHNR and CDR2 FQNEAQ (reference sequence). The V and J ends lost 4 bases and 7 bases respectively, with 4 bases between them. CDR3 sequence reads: CASSSPEKLFF. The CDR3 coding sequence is TGTGCCAGCAGCTCTCCTGAAAAACTGTTTTTT. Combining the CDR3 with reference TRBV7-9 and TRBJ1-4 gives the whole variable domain DTGVSQNPRHKITKRGQNVTFRCDPISEHNRLYWYRQTLGQGPEFLTYFQNEAQLEKSRLLSDRFSAERPKGSFSTLEIQRTEQGDSAMYLCASSSPEKLFFGSGTQLSVL.

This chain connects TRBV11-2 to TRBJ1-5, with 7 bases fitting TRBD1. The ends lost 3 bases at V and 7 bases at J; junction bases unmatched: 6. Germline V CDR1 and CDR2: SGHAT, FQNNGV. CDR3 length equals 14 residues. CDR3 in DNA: TGTGCCAGCAGCTTGACAGGGCCCCAACAGCCCCAGCATTTT. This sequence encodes CASSLTGPQQPQHF.

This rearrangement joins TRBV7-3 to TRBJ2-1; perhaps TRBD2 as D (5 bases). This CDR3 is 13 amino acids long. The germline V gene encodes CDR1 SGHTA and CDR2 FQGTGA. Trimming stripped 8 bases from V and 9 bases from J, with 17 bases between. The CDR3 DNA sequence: TGTGCCAGCGCCGGACTTAGAATGGGTGAGCAGTTCTTC. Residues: CASAGLRMGEQFF.

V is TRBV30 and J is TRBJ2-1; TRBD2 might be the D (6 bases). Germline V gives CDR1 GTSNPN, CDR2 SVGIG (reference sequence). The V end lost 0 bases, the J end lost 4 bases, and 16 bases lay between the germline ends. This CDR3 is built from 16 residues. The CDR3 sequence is CAWSVNPGREYNEQFF. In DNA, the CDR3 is TGTGCCTGGAGTGTAAATCCCGGACGGGAGTACAATGAGCAGTTCTTC.

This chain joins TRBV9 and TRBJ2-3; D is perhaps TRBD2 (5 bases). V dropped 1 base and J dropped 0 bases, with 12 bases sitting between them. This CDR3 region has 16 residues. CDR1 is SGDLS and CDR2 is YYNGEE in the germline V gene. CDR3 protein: CASSVTSRPSTDTQYF. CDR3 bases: TGTGCCAGCAGCGTAACTAGTCGACCTAGCACAGATACGCAGTATTTT.

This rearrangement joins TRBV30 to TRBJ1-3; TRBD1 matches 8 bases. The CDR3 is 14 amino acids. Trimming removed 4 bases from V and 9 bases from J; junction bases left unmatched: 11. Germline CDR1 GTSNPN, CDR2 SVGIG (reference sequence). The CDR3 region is CAWKPGTGARTIYF. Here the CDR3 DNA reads TGTGCCTGGAAACCTGGGACAGGTGCCCGCACCATATATTTT. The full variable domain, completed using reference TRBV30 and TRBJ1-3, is SQTIHQWPATLVQPVGSPLSLECTVEGTSNPNLYWYRQAAGRGLQLLFYSVGIGQISSEVPQNLSASRPQDRQFILSSKKLLLSDSGFYLCAWKPGTGARTIYFGEGSWLTVV.

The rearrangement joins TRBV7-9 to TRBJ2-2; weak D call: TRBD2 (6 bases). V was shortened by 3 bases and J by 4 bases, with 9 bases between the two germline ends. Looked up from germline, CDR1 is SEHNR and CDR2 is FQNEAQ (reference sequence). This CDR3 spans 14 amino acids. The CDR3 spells CASSFGGSTGELFF. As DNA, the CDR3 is TGTGCCAGCAGCTTTGGAGGGTCCACCGGGGAGCTGTTTTTT.

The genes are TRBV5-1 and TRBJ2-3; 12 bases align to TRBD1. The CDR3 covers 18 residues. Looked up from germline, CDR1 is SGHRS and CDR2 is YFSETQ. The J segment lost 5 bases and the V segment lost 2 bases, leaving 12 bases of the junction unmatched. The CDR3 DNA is TGCGCCAGCAGCTTAGTGCCCCCGGGACAGGGGGCAATAGATACGCAGTATTTT. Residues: CASSLVPPGQGAIDTQYF.